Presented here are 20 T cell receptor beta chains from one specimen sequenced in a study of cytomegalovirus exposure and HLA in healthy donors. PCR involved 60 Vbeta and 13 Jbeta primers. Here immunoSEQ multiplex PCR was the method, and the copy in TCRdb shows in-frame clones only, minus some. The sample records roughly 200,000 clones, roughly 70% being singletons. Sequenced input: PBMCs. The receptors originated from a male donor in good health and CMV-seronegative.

The CDR3 DNA reads TGTGCCAGTAGTATTATTGCGGTTAGCCAGCCCCAGCATTTT. The encoded protein is CASSIIAVSQPQHF. The V gene is TRBV19, the J gene TRBJ1-5; D gene uncertain. V was clipped by 3 bases and J by 7 bases, with 13 bases between them. The CDR3 is made up of 14 amino acids. From germline, CDR1 is LNHDA and CDR2 SQIVND (reference sequence).

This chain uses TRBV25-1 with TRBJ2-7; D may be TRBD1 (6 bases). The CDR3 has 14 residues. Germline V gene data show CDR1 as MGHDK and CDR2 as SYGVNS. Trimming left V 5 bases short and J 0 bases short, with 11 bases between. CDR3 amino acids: CASSFTGSSYEQYF. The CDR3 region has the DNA TGTGCCAGCAGTTTCACAGGGAGCTCCTACGAGCAGTACTTC.

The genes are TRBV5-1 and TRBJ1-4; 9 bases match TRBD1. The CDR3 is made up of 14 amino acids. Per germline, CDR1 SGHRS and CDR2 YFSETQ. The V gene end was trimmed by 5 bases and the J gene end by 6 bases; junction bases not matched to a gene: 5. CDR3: CASSLDRGDEKLFF. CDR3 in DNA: TGCGCCAGCAGTCTGGACAGGGGTGATGAAAAACTGTTTTTT.

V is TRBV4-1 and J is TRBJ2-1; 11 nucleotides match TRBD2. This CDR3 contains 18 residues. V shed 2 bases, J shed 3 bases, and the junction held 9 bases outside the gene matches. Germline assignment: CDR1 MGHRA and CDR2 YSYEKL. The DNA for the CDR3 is TGCGCCAGCAGCCAAAGCCAGACTAGCGGGACGATCTACAATGAGCAGTTCTTC. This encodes CASSQSQTSGTIYNEQFF.

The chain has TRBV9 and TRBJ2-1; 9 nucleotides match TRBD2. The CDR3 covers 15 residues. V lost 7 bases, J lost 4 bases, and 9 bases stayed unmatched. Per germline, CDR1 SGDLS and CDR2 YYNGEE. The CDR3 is CASGLVSGGYNEQFF. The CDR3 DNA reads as TGTGCCAGCGGCCTTGTTAGCGGGGGTTACAATGAGCAGTTCTTC.

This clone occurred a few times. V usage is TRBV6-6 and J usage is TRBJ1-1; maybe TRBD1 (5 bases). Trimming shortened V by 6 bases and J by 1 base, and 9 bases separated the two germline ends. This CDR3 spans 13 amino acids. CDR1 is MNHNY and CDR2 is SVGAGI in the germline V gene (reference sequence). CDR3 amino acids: CASSSTGNTEAFF. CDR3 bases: TGTGCCAGCAGCAGCACAGGGAACACTGAAGCTTTCTTT.

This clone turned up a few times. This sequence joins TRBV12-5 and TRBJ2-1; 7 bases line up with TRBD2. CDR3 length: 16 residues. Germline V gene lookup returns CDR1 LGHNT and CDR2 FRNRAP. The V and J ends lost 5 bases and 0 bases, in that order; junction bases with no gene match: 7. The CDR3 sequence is CASGPQASGSYNEQFF. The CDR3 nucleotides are TGTGCTAGTGGTCCGCAGGCTAGCGGCTCCTACAATGAGCAGTTCTTC.

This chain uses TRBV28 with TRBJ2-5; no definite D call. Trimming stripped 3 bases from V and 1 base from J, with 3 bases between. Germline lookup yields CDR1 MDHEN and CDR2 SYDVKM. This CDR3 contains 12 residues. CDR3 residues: CASSFVQETQYF. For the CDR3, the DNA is TGTGCCAGCAGTTTCGTCCAAGAGACCCAGTACTTC.

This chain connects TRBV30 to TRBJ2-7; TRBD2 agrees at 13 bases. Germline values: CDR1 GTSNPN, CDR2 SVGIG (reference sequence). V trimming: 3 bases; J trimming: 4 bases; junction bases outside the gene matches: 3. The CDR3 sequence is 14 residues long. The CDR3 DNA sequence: TGTGCCTGGAGGGGACTAGCGGGAAATTACGAGCAGTACTTC. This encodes CAWRGLAGNYEQYF.

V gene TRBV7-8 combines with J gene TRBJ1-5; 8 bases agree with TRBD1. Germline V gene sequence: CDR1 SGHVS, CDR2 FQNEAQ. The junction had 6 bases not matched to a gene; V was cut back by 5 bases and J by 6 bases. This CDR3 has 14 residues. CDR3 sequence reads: CASSADRVFQPQHF. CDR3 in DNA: TGTGCCAGCAGCGCGGACAGGGTATTTCAGCCCCAGCATTTT.

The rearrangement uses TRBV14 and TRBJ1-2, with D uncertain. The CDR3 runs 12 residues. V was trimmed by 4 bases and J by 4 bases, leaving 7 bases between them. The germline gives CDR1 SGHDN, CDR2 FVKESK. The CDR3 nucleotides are TGTGCCAGCAGCCTCTACAGCTATGGCTACACCTTC. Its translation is CASSLYSYGYTF.

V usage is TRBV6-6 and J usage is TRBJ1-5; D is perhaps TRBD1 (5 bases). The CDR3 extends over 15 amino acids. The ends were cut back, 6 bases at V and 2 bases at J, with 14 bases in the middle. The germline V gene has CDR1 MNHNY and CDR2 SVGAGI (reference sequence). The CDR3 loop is CASSHGRGGNQPQHF. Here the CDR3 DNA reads TGTGCCAGCAGCCACGGGAGGGGAGGCAATCAGCCCCAGCATTTT.

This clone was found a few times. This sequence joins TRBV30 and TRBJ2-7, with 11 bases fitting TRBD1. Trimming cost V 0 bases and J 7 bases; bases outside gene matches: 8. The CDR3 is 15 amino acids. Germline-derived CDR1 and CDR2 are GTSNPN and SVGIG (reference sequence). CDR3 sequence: CAWSVLGQGDVEQYF. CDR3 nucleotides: TGTGCCTGGAGTGTACTGGGACAGGGGGATGTTGAGCAGTACTTC.

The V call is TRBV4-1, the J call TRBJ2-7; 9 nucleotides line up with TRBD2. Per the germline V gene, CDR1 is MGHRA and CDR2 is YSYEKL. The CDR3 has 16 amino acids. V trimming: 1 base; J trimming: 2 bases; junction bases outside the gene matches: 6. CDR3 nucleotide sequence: TGCGCCAGCAGCCAAGTTGGGCTAGCGGGAACCTACGAGCAGTACTTC. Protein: CASSQVGLAGTYEQYF.

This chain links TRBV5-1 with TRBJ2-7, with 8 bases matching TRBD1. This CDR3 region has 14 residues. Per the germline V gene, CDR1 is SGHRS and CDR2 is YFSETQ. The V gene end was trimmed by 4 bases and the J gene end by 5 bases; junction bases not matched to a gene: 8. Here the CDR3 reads CASSLGQGTDEQYF. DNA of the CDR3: TGCGCCAGCAGCCTAGGACAGGGTACCGACGAGCAGTACTTC.

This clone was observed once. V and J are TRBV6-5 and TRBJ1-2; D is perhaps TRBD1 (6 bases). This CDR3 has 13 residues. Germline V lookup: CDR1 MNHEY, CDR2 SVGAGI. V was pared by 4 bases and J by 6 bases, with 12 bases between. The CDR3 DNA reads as TGTGCCAGCAGTTCCCGGACAGTGGATGGCTACACCTTC. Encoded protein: CASSSRTVDGYTF.

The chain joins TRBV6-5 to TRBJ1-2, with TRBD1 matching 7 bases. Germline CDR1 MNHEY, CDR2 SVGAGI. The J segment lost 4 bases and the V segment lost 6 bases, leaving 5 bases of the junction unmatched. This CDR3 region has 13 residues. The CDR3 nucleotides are TGTGCCAGCAGCCTGGGACAGATCTATGGCTACACCTTC. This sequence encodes CASSLGQIYGYTF.

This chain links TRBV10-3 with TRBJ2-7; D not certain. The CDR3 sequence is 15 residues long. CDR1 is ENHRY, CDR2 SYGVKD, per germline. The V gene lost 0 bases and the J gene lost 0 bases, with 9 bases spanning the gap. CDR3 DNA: TGTGCCATCAGTGAGTCTGCGCCAAGCTCCTACGAGCAGTACTTC. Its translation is CAISESAPSSYEQYF.

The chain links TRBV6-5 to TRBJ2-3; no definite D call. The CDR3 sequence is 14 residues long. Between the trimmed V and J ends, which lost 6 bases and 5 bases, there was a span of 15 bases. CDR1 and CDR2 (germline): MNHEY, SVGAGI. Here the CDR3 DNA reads TGTGCCAGCAGACCACTATACCCCCGAGATACGCAGTATTTT. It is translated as CASRPLYPRDTQYF.

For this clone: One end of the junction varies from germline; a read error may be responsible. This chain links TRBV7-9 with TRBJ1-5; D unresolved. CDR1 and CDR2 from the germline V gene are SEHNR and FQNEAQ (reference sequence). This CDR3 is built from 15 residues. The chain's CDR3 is CSSSFEGLPNQPQHF. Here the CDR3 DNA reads TGTTCCAGCAGCTTTGAGGGCCTTCCAAATCAGCCCCAGCATTTT.